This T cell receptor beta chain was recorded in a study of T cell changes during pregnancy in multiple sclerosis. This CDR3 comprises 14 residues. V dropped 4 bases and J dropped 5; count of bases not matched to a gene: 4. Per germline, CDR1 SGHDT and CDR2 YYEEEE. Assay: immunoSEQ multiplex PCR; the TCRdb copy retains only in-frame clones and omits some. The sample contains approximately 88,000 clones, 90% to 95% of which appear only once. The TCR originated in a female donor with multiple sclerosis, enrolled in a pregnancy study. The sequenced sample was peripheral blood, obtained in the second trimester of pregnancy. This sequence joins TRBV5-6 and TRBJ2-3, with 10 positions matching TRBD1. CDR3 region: CASSGDRGEDTQYF. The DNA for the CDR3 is TGTGCCAGCAGCGGGGACAGGGGAGAAGATACGCAGTATTTT.